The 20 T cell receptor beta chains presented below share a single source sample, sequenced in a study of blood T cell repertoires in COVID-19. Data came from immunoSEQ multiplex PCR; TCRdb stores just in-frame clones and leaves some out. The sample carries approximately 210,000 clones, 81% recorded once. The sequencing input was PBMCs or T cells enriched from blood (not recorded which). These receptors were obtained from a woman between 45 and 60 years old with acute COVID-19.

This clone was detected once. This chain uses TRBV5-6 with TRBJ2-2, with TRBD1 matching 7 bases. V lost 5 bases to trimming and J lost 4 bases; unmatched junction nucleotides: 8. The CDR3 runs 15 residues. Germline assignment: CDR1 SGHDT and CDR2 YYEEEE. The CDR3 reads CASRYTGVGTGELFF. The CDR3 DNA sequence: TGTGCCAGCAGGTACACAGGGGTTGGCACCGGGGAGCTGTTTTTT.

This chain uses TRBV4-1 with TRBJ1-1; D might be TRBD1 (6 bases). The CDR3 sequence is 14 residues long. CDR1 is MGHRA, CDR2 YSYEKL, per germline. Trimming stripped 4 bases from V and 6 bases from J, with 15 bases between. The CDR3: CASSLDRNWPEAFF. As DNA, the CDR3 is TGCGCCAGCAGCCTCGACAGGAATTGGCCTGAAGCTTTCTTT.

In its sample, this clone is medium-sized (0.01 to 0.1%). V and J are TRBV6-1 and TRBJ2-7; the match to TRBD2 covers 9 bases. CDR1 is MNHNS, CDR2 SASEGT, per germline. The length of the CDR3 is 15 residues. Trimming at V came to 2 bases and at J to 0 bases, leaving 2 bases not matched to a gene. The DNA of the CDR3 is TGTGCCAGCAGTGAACTAGCGGGGACCTCCTACGAGCAGTACTTC. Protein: CASSELAGTSYEQYF.

CDR3 DNA: TGTGCTAGTGGTTTGCCCCAAACGGTTGAGGTCTATGGCTACACCTTC. This sequence encodes CASGLPQTVEVYGYTF. The chain combines TRBV12-5 with TRBJ1-2, with D uncertain. Trimming removed 2 bases from V and 4 bases from J, with 17 bases in between. CDR1 LGHNT and CDR2 FRNRAP come from the germline V gene. There are 16 residues in the CDR3.

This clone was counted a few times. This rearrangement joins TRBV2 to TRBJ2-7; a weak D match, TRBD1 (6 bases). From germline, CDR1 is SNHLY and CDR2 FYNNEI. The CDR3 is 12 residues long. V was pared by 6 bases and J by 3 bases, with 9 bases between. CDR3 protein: CASRAQGYEQYF. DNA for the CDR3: TGTGCCAGCAGAGCACAGGGCTACGAGCAGTACTTC.

CDR3 in DNA: TGTGCCAGCAGGGACCAGACAGGGCCTAACTATGGCTACACCTTC. Encoded protein: CASRDQTGPNYGYTF. The chain joins TRBV6-5 to TRBJ1-2; 7 nucleotides match TRBD1. Trimming cost V 6 bases and J 0 bases; bases outside gene matches: 7. Germline-derived CDR1 and CDR2 are MNHEY and SVGAGI. CDR3 length: 15 amino acids.

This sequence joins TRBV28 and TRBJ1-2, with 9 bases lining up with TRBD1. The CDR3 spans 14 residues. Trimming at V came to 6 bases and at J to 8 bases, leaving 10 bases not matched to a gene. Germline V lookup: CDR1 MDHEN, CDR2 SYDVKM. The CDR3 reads CASRPSGQGIGYTF. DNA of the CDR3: TGTGCCAGCAGACCGTCGGGACAGGGAATCGGCTACACCTTC.

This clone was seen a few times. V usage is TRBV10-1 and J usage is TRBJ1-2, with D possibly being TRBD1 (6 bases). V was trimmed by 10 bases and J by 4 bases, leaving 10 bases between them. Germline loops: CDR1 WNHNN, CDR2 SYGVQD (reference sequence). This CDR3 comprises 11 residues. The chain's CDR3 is CANLQGYGYTF. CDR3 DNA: TGCGCCAACTTACAGGGCTATGGCTACACCTTC.

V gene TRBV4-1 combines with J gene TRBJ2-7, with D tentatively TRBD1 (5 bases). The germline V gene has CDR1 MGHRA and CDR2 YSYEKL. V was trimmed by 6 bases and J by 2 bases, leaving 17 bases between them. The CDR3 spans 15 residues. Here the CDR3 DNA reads TGCGCCAGCAGATTAGCAGAACAGGAGACCTACGAGCAGTACTTC. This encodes CASRLAEQETYEQYF.

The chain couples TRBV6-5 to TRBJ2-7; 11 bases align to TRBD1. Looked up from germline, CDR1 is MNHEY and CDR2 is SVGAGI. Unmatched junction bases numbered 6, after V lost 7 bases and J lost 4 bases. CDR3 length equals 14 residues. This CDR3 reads CASTRDRGSYEQYF. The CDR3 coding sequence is TGTGCCAGCACCCGGGACAGGGGGTCTTACGAGCAGTACTTC.

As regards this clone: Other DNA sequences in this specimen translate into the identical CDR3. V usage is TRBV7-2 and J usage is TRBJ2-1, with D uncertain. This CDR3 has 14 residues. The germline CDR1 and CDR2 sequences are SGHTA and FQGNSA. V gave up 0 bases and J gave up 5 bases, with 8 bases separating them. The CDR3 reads CASSLARGNNEQFF. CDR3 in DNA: TGTGCCAGCAGCTTAGCGCGCGGAAACAATGAGCAGTTCTTC.

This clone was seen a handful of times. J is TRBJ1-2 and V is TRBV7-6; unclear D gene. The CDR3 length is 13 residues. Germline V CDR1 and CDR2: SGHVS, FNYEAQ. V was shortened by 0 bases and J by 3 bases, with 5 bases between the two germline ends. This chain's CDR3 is CASSLAQDYGYTF. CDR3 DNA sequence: TGTGCCAGCAGCTTAGCACAAGACTATGGCTACACCTTC.

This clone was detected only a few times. The CDR3 here is CASSNPEDRRYGYTF. The CDR3 DNA follows: TGTGCCAGCAGTAACCCGGAAGACAGGAGGTATGGCTACACCTTC. The V and J genes are TRBV6-5 and TRBJ1-2; D may be TRBD1 (6 bases). Per the germline V gene, CDR1 is MNHEY and CDR2 is SVGAGI. The CDR3 is made up of 15 amino acids. V gave up 5 bases and J gave up 5 bases, with 18 bases separating them.

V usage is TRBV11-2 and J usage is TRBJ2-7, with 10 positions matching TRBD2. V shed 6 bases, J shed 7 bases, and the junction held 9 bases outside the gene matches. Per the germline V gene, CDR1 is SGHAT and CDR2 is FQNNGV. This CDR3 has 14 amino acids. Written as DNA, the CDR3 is TGTGCCAGCAGGGCCGAAGAACTAGCGGGGGAGCAGTACTTC. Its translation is CASRAEELAGEQYF. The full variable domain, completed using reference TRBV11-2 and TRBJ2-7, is EAGVAQSPRYKIIEKRQSVAFWCNPISGHATLYWYQQILGQGPKLLIQFQNNGVVDDSQLPKDRFSAERLKGVDSTLKIQPAKLEDSAVYLCASRAEELAGEQYFGPGTRLTVT.

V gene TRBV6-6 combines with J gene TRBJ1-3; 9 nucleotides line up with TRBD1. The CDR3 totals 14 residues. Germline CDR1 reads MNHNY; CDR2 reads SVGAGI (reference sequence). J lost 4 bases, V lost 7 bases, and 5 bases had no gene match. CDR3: CASTGTGSGNTIYF. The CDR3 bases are TGTGCCAGCACCGGGACAGGGTCAGGAAACACCATATATTTT.

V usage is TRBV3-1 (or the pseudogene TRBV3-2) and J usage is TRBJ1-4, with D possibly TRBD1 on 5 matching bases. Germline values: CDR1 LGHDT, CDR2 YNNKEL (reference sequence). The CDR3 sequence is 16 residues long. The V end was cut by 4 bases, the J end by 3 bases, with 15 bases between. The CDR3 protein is CASSLFSGGSNEKLFF. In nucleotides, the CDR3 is TGTGCCAGCAGCCTTTTCTCCGGGGGGTCTAATGAAAAACTGTTTTTT.

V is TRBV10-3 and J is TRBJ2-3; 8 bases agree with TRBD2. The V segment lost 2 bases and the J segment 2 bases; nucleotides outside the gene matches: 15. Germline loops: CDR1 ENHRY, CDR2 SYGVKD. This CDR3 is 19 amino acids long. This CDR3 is CAISEPNRLAQQYTDTQYF. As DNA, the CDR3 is TGTGCCATCAGTGAGCCCAACAGACTAGCGCAGCAATACACAGATACGCAGTATTTT.

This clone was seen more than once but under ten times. CDR3 in amino acids: CAWIVYLQGYYGYTF. CDR3 nucleotide sequence: TGTGCCTGGATCGTATATTTACAGGGGTACTATGGCTACACCTTC. V is TRBV30 and J is TRBJ1-2; 7 bases are shared with TRBD1. V lost 4 bases and J lost 3; bases outside the gene matches: 11. From germline, CDR1 is GTSNPN and CDR2 SVGIG (reference sequence). The CDR3 loop spans 15 amino acids.

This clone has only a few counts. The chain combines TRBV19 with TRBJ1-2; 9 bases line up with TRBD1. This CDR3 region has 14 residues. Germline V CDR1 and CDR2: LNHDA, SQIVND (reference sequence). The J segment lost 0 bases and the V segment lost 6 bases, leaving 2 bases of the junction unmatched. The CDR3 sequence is CASRGQGANYGYTF. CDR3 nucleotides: TGTGCCAGTAGGGGACAGGGAGCTAACTATGGCTACACCTTC.

The CDR3 reads CASSQGGFGNQPQHF. CDR3 nucleotides: TGTGCCAGCAGCCAAGGGGGATTCGGCAATCAGCCCCAGCATTTT. This chain links TRBV7-9 with TRBJ1-5; tentatively, D is TRBD1 (6 bases). CDR3 length equals 15 residues. The V end lost 5 bases, the J end lost 2 bases, and 13 bases lay between the germline ends. CDR1 and CDR2 from the germline V gene are SEHNR and FQNEAQ (reference sequence).